Sequencing of this T cell receptor (beta chain) was carried out in a study of blood T cell repertoires in COVID-19. Study at large: Samples representing acute and convalescent COVID-19 were sourced from the United States, Italy and Spain. T cells, B-cell-depleted T cells, or PBMCs supplied cDNA or gDNA.

After removal of 6 bases from V and 3 bases from J, the junction contained 5 bases not matched to a gene. In germline, CDR1 is SQVTM, CDR2 ANQGSEA. The CDR3 is 14 amino acids. Authors' analysis steps: By means of reference gene primer amplification, nucleated cell counts were estimated. Method: immunoSEQ multiplex PCR; TCRdb's copy keeps in-frame clones and lacks some. V, J and clone size derive from that table, while D and trimming were established from the DNA sequence. The repertoire consists of about 220,000 clones, with 75% to 90% occurring once and the leading ten covering approximately 5%. This TCR was recovered from a human donor in a cohort sampled during active COVID-19. The V gene is TRBV29-1, the J gene TRBJ1-5; the match to TRBD1 covers 10 bases. Sequenced input: peripheral blood. The DNA for the CDR3 is TGCAGCGTAGCGACAGGGGGCACCAATCAGCCCCAGCATTTT. It specifies CSVATGGTNQPQHF.